One T cell receptor beta chain is described in this entry. Profiling relied on immunoSEQ multiplex PCR, and the TCRdb table lists in-frame clones only, not all of them. Of about 68,000 clones detected, 80% to 90% appear once; the ten largest clones hold about 1.5%. The entry originates in a study of blood T cell repertoires in COVID-19. This TCR was recovered from an older woman with acute or convalescent COVID-19. The source material was peripheral blood.

CDR3 sequence reads: CASSQDPSGYNEQFF. The CDR3 DNA reads as TGCGCCAGCAGCCAAGATCCTAGCGGTTACAATGAGCAGTTCTTC. This rearrangement joins TRBV4-1 to TRBJ2-1; 7 bases are a match to TRBD2. Trimming took 0 bases from V and 4 from J; bases not matched to a gene: 3. Germline values: CDR1 MGHRA, CDR2 YSYEKL. The CDR3 runs 15 residues.